The subject of this entry is one T cell receptor beta chain. This specimen comes from a study of blood T cell repertoires in COVID-19. Trimming removed 1 base at V and 3 bases at J, with 10 bases between. This CDR3 has 15 amino acids. Germline CDR1 SGHNT, CDR2 YYREEE (reference sequence). The method was immunoSEQ multiplex PCR; TCRdb's version includes in-frame clones alone and lacks a portion of them. Seen here are approximately 250,000 clones, 88% observed once, and the top ten hold just under 1%. This chain uses TRBV5-4 with TRBJ1-4; D remains ambiguous. Sequencing was done on a sample of PBMCs or T cells enriched from blood (not recorded which). This receptor was identified in a woman under 40 who had recovered from COVID-19. In DNA form, the CDR3 reads TGTGCCAGCAGCTTGAAGAGGAATGCTAATGAAAAACTGTTTTTT. This encodes CASSLKRNANEKLFF.